Following are 21 T cell receptor beta chains from one sample sequenced in a study of T cell repertoires in cytomegalovirus infection. TCRdb redid the calling of the reads with MiXCR, one entry per CDR3 protein. The table has about 600,000 distinct CDR3 sequences, approximately 24% seen once; the top ten hold approximately 8.2%. Sequencing used CD8+ T cells from PBMCs. The receptors originated from a human donor in good health (CMV status not recorded). Some clones in this sample may be carry-over from other donors' samples.

This clonotype occurred many times. The rearrangement uses TRBV7-3 and TRBJ2-2; no reliable D call. The germline gives CDR1 SGHTA, CDR2 FQGTGA. V was shortened by 1 base and J by 1 base, with 4 bases between the two germline ends. The CDR3 length is 14 residues. Written as DNA, the CDR3 is TGTGCCAGCAGCTTAAACGGGAACACCGGGGAGCTGTTTTTT. Translated, it gives CASSLNGNTGELFF.

The CDR3 DNA sequence: TGTGCCAGCAGCCCGATTTGGGTTAACAATGAGCAGTTCTTC. It codes for CASSPIWVNNEQFF. This chain connects TRBV7-9 to TRBJ2-1; D remains ambiguous. The V end lost 5 bases, the J end lost 5 bases, and 13 bases lay between the germline ends. The CDR3 extends over 14 amino acids. Germline CDR1 and CDR2: SEHNR and FQNEAQ (reference sequence).

The rearrangement joins TRBV6-2 or TRBV6-3 to TRBJ2-5, with 9 bases that match TRBD1. Germline V CDR1 and CDR2: MNHEY, SVGEGT. The CDR3 has 14 residues. V trimming: 4 bases; J trimming: 6 bases; junction bases outside the gene matches: 6. The CDR3, as DNA: TGTGCCAGCAGTTCTACAGGGGGCACGCAGACCCAGTACTTC. Amino acids: CASSSTGGTQTQYF.

This clonotype was seen at least ten times. This chain links TRBV4-2 with TRBJ1-2; TRBD1 might be the D (6 bases). Trimming removed 1 base at V and 6 bases at J, with 12 bases between. Per germline, CDR1 LGHNA and CDR2 YNFKEQ. This CDR3 contains 14 residues. CDR3 region: CASSQAGGRDGYTF. In DNA form, the CDR3 reads TGTGCCAGCAGCCAAGCTGGGGGCCGGGATGGCTACACCTTC.

The sample holds many counts of this clonotype. CDR3 protein: CASSLGTASTNTEAFF. CDR3 sequence (DNA): TGTGCCAGCAGCTTAGGAACGGCAAGTACGAACACTGAAGCTTTCTTT. The chain is built from TRBV11-1 and TRBJ1-1; D remains unclear. Germline V gene sequence: CDR1 SGHAT, CDR2 FQDESV (reference sequence). The CDR3 consists of 16 residues. The V end was cut by 1 base, the J end by 1 base, with 13 bases between.

This clonotype came up a few times. The chain combines TRBV7-9 with TRBJ2-1; D is undetermined. This CDR3 has 16 residues. The ends were cut back, 7 bases at V and 0 bases at J, with 16 bases in the middle. The V gene's germline CDR1 is SEHNR and CDR2 FQNEAQ (reference sequence). The DNA for the CDR3 is TGTGCCAGCAACGACAAGGACGCGAGCTCCTACAATGAGCAGTTCTTC. Translated: CASNDKDASSYNEQFF.

This clonotype was observed many times. The rearrangement joins TRBV6-4 to TRBJ2-1; 7 nucleotides align to TRBD2. Germline assignment: CDR1 MRHNA and CDR2 SNTAGT. The trim removed 6 bases at V and 0 bases at J, leaving 5 bases unmatched. CDR3 length: 15 amino acids. This CDR3 is CASSDSGDSYNEQFF. In DNA, the CDR3 is TGTGCCAGCAGCGACAGCGGGGACTCCTACAATGAGCAGTTCTTC.

The chain has TRBV14 and TRBJ2-7; D perhaps matches TRBD2 (5 bases). V lost 5 bases and J lost 2, with 13 bases in between. The germline gives CDR1 SGHDN, CDR2 FVKESK. This CDR3 is built from 14 residues. CDR3 sequence reads: CASSSTGVPYEQYF. The CDR3 nucleotides read TGTGCCAGCAGCTCCACCGGGGTACCCTACGAGCAGTACTTC.

This clonotype came up a few times. The chain carries TRBV28 and TRBJ2-3, with D perhaps TRBD1 or TRBD2 (5 bases each). The V gene lost 4 bases and the J gene lost 0 bases, with 11 bases spanning the gap. Germline V gene sequence: CDR1 MDHEN, CDR2 SYDVKM. The CDR3 has 15 amino acids. Written as DNA, the CDR3 is TGTGCCAGCAGTTCCCTAGAGGGGAGCACAGATACGCAGTATTTT. It specifies CASSSLEGSTDTQYF.

V and J are TRBV14 and TRBJ1-2; D not certain. CDR1 is SGHDN and CDR2 is FVKESK in the germline V gene. This CDR3 contains 15 residues. V lost 0 bases and J lost 3, with 11 bases in between. CDR3: CASSQDLRTDYGYTF. In DNA form, the CDR3 reads TGTGCCAGCAGCCAAGATCTCAGGACGGACTATGGCTACACCTTC.

This clonotype was counted many times. The gene calls are TRBV7-9 and TRBJ1-1; 11 nucleotides align to TRBD1. This CDR3 has 18 amino acids. Germline assignment: CDR1 SEHNR and CDR2 FQNEAQ (reference sequence). The junction had 13 bases not matched to a gene; V was cut back by 5 bases and J by 2 bases. This chain's CDR3 is CASSPRTRGQGGNTEAFF. CDR3 nucleotide sequence: TGTGCCAGCAGCCCAAGAACCAGGGGACAGGGGGGCAACACTGAAGCTTTCTTT.

The sample holds many counts of this clonotype. V usage is TRBV27 and J usage is TRBJ2-7, with D perhaps matching TRBD1 or TRBD2 (5 bases each). Germline-derived CDR1 and CDR2 are MNHEY and SMNVEV (reference sequence). CDR3 length equals 17 residues. Trimming pared 0 bases from V and 5 bases from J, leaving 20 bases between. The CDR3 DNA reads TGTGCCAGCAGTTTATCGGCCCGGACATTAGGGGACCACGAGCAGTACTTC. It translates to CASSLSARTLGDHEQYF.

This sequence joins TRBV6-2 or TRBV6-3 and TRBJ2-7; no clear D gene. This CDR3 is built from 15 residues. V lost 4 bases, J lost 2 bases, and 15 bases lay in between. Germline assignment: CDR1 MNHEY and CDR2 SVGEGT. As DNA, the CDR3 is TGTGCCAGCAGTTTATTCGATGACACTCCCTACGAGCAGTACGTC. This encodes CASSLFDDTPYEQYV.

V gene TRBV20-1 combines with J gene TRBJ2-7; D uncertain. V shed 6 bases and J shed 0 bases, with 18 bases lying between them. In germline, CDR1 is DFQATT, CDR2 SNEGSKA (reference sequence). CDR3 length: 15 residues. This CDR3 reads CSARTHSESSYEQYV. CDR3 coding DNA: TGCAGTGCCCGGACCCACAGTGAGAGCTCCTACGAGCAGTACGTC.

In this sample, this clonotype turned up a few times. The CDR3, as DNA: TGCAGCGTTGAAGCTAGCGGGGGGTACAATGAGCAGTTCTTC. Its translation: CSVEASGGYNEQFF. The V and J genes are TRBV29-1 and TRBJ2-1; TRBD2 agrees at 11 bases. This CDR3 spans 14 amino acids. Germline CDR1 SQVTM, CDR2 ANQGSEA. Unmatched junction bases numbered 0, after V lost 1 base and J lost 4 bases.

This clonotype has ten or more counts. The chain recombines TRBV7-8 with TRBJ1-2; D remains unclear. Trimming removed 0 bases from V and 4 bases from J, with 9 bases in between. This CDR3 has 14 amino acids. Germline values: CDR1 SGHVS, CDR2 FQNEAQ. CDR3 coding DNA: TGTGCCAGCAGCTTAGCCCGACAAAGCTATGGCTACACCTTC. This encodes CASSLARQSYGYTF.

This clonotype was picked up many times. V and J are TRBV7-2 and TRBJ2-1; D unresolved. V gave up 2 bases and J gave up 9 bases, with 8 bases separating them. CDR3 size: 12 residues. Germline V gene data show CDR1 as SGHTA and CDR2 as FQGNSA. CDR3 sequence (DNA): TGTGCCAGCAGCTTATTGACGGCTGAGCAGTTCTTC. Translating gives CASSLLTAEQFF.

The rearrangement uses TRBV28 and TRBJ1-2; 10 nucleotides match TRBD1. Losses at the gene ends were 0 bases for V and 7 bases for J; bases not matched to a gene: 5. Looked up from germline, CDR1 is MDHEN and CDR2 is SYDVKM. This CDR3 is 15 amino acids long. This CDR3 is CASSLWLDRGPGYTF. The CDR3 DNA is TGTGCCAGCAGTTTATGGCTAGACAGGGGGCCTGGCTACACCTTC.

The rearrangement links TRBV27 to TRBJ2-3; TRBD2 matches 9 bases. This CDR3 spans 17 amino acids. The V gene end was trimmed by 1 base and the J gene end by 0 bases; junction bases not matched to a gene: 5. The germline V gene encodes CDR1 MNHEY and CDR2 SMNVEV (reference sequence). The chain's CDR3 is CASSLFSGRTSTDTQYF. In DNA, the CDR3 is TGTGCCAGCAGTTTATTCAGCGGGAGGACTAGCACAGATACGCAGTATTTT.

V usage is TRBV4-1 and J usage is TRBJ1-1; D may be TRBD1 (5 bases). This CDR3 comprises 16 residues. Trimming took off 3 bases at V and 1 base at J, with 15 bases between the two ends. CDR1 MGHRA and CDR2 YSYEKL come from the germline V gene. CDR3 sequence: CASSHALGHQNTEAFF. The CDR3 DNA follows: TGCGCCAGCAGCCATGCCCTTGGACACCAGAACACTGAAGCTTTCTTT.

A few counts support this clonotype. This rearrangement joins TRBV19 to TRBJ2-1; perhaps TRBD1 as D (6 bases). Germline-derived CDR1 and CDR2 are LNHDA and SQIVND (reference sequence). The CDR3 is 12 amino acids. The V end lost 0 bases, the J end lost 12 bases, and 9 bases lay between the germline ends. The CDR3 region has the DNA TGTGCCAGTAGTATAGATGGGACAAGGCAGTTCTTC. The encoded protein is CASSIDGTRQFF.